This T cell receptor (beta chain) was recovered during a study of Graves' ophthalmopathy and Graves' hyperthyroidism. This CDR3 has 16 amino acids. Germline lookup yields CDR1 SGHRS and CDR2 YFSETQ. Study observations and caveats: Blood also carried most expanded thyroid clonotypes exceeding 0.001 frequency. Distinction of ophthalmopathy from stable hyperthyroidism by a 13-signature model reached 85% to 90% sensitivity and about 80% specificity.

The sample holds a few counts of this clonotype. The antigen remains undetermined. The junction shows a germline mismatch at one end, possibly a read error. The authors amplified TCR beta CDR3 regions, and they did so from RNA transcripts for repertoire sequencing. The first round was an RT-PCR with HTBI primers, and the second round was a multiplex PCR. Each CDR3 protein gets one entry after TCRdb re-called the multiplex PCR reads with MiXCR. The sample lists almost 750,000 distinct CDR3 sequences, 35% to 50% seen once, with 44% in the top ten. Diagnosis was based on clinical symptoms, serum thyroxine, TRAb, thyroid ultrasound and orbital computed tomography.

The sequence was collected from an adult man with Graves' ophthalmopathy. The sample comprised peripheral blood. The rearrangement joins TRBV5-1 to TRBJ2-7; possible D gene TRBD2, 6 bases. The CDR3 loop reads CASSSPSAGGAYEQYF. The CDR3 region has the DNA TGTGCCAGCAGCTCCCCATCCGCCGGGGGAGCCTACGAGCAGTACTTC.